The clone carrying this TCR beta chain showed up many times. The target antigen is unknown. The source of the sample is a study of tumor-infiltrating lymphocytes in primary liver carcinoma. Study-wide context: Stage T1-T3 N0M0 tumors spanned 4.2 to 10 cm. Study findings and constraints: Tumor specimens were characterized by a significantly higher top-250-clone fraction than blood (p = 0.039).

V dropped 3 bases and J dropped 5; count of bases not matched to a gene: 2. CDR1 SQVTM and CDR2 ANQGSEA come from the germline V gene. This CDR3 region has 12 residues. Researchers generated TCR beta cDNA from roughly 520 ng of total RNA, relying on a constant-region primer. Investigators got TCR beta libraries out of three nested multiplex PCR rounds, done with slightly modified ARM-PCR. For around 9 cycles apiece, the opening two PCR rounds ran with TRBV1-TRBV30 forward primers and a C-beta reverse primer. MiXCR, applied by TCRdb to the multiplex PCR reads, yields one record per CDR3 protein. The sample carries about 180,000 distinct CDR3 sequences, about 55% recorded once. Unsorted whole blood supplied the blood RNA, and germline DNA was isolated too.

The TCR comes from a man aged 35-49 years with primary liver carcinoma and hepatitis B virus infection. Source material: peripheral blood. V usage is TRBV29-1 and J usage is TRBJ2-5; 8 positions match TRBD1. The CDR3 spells CSVDRGRETQYF. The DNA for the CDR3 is TGCAGCGTTGACAGGGGGCGGGAGACCCAGTACTTC.